Presented here are 22 T cell receptor beta chains from one specimen sequenced in a study of tumor-infiltrating lymphocytes in oesophageal squamous cell carcinoma. TCRdb analysed the PCR reads with MiXCR anew, one entry per CDR3 protein. This sample has about 3,700 distinct CDR3 sequences, with 13% to 15% found just once. Source material: esophageal tumor tissue. These receptors originate from a male donor with esophageal squamous cell carcinoma.

This clonotype was counted at least ten times. With a much larger clone just one base away, this may be a read error. The rearrangement links TRBV7-9 to TRBJ2-5, with 14 bases matching TRBD2. Per germline, CDR1 SEHNR and CDR2 FQNEAQ (reference sequence). With 5 bases clipped from V and 11 bases from J, the junction kept 16 bases outside the gene matches. The CDR3 totals 17 residues. CDR3 residues: CASSISLGLAGVDEQYF. The CDR3 DNA is TGTGCCAGCAGCATCTCCTTGGGACTAGCGGGGGTCGATGAGCAGTACTTC.

This clonotype has ten or more counts. V gene TRBV11-3 combines with J gene TRBJ2-7, with TRBD2 as a possible D gene (7 bases). Germline CDR1 SGHNT, CDR2 YENEEA. This CDR3 has 15 amino acids. Trimming shortened V by 1 base and J by 7 bases, and 17 bases separated the two germline ends. The CDR3 nucleotides are TGTGCCAGCAGCTTAGTCTTGGGGGGGCTAGGGGAGCAGTACTTC. This sequence encodes CASSLVLGGLGEQYF.

As for this clonotype: This is likely a read error, given that the CDR3 carries no conserved phenylalanine or tryptophan at its end. The limits of the CDR3 on the DNA are not certain, so only TCRdb's listed CDR3 is given. The V and J genes are TRBV19 and TRBJ2-7; the table's D call, TRBD1, has no DNA check behind it. The CDR3 region is 16 residues in length, termini included. Germline V gene sequence: CDR1 LNHDA, CDR2 SQIVND (reference sequence). The CDR3 protein is CASKRQGKSWGYTFGS.

To note about this clonotype: No DNA is shown, since the ends of the CDR3 on it are uncertain; the CDR3 is the one TCRdb lists. This rearrangement joins TRBV4-1 to TRBJ2-3; the table assigns TRBD2, which was not confirmed against the DNA. The CDR3 spans 15 residues, counting both ends. Germline loops: CDR1 MGHRA, CDR2 YSYEKL. CDR3 amino acids: CASSPPLAAGYTFGF.

This clonotype was observed a handful of times. V gene TRBV11-2 combines with J gene TRBJ2-5; no reliable D call. This CDR3 comprises 14 residues. Per the germline V gene, CDR1 is SGHAT and CDR2 is FQNNGV. V shed 3 bases and J shed 3 bases, with 11 bases lying between them. CDR3 sequence reads: CASSLTWGEETQYF. CDR3 nucleotides: TGTGCCAGCAGCTTGACGTGGGGTGAAGAGACCCAGTACTTC.

Within the sample, this clonotype is hyperexpanded. The V and J genes are TRBV7-2 and TRBJ2-3; weak D call: TRBD2 (6 bases). V lost 2 bases and J lost 2, with 14 bases in between. The CDR3 has 16 amino acids. Germline lookup yields CDR1 SGHTA and CDR2 FQGNSA. CDR3 in amino acids: CASSLRQGGDTDTQYF. The CDR3 DNA follows: TGTGCCAGCAGCTTACGGCAGGGCGGGGACACAGATACGCAGTATTTT.

This clonotype was recorded at least ten times. The V call is TRBV11-2, the J call TRBJ2-3; D may be TRBD1 or TRBD2 (5 bases each). Per the germline V gene, CDR1 is SGHAT and CDR2 is FQNNGV. The V end lost 4 bases, the J end lost 8 bases, and 16 bases lay between the germline ends. This CDR3 spans 14 amino acids. Here the CDR3 DNA reads TGTGCCAGCAGCTCACCGGGACCTGCCCGTACGCAGTATTTT. This gives the protein CASSSPGPARTQYF.

By sample fraction, this clonotype is medium-sized. The genes are TRBV24-1 and TRBJ2-7, with D tentatively TRBD1 or TRBD2 (5 bases each). The V gene's germline CDR1 is KGHDR and CDR2 SFDVKD. V shed 7 bases and J shed 0 bases, with 9 bases lying between them. This CDR3 has 13 residues. The CDR3 DNA sequence: TGTGCCACCAGGGGGACCCACTCCTACGAGCAGTACTTC. Its translation: CATRGTHSYEQYF.

This clonotype turned up a few times. CDR3 nucleotide sequence: TGTGCCAGCTCACCATCGTTGGGTAGCACAGATACGCAGTATTTT. Amino acids: CASSPSLGSTDTQYF. This chain joins TRBV18 and TRBJ2-3, with D hard to call. The germline V gene has CDR1 KGHSH and CDR2 LQKENI. Trimming cost V 2 bases and J 0 bases, with 9 bases left between them. This CDR3 is 15 amino acids long.

Many counts were recorded for this clonotype. The J gene is TRBJ1-2, the V gene TRBV5-4; 10 nucleotides match TRBD1. The V gene end was trimmed by 1 base and the J gene end by 7 bases; junction bases not matched to a gene: 7. Germline loops: CDR1 SGHNT, CDR2 YYREEE (reference sequence). The CDR3 runs to 15 residues. CDR3 coding DNA: TGTGCCAGCAGCTTGCCTGACAGGGGGCTCGGTGGCTACACCTTC. It codes for CASSLPDRGLGGYTF.

This clonotype is classed as medium-sized (0.01 to 0.1%). At one end, the junction sequence differs from germline, possibly due to a read error. This chain connects TRBV12-3 or TRBV12-4 to TRBJ1-6, with 7 bases identical to TRBD1. The CDR3 is 16 amino acids. The CDR3 DNA reads as TGTGCCAGCAGTTCCTCCGGGACAGCCTATAATTCACCCCTCCACTTC. Amino acids: CASSSSGTAYNSPLHF.

This clonotype has more than one count but fewer than ten. A clone one base away is much larger, so this may be a read error. The chain joins TRBV10-3 to TRBJ2-4, with TRBD1 matching 8 bases. CDR1 is ENHRY and CDR2 is SYGVKD in the germline V gene. The CDR3 loop spans 18 amino acids. The junction had 22 bases not matched to a gene; V was cut back by 2 bases and J by 13 bases. CDR3: CAISEPRGGGTGGNEQYF. The CDR3, as DNA: TGTGCCATCAGTGAGCCGAGAGGGGGTGGGACAGGAGGGAATGAGCAGTACTTC.

This clonotype was counted at least ten times. The chain has TRBV28 and TRBJ1-1; TRBD1 aligns across 7 bases. After removal of 5 bases from V and 3 bases from J, the junction contained 3 bases not matched to a gene. The germline V gene encodes CDR1 MDHEN and CDR2 SYDVKM. The CDR3 contains 13 residues. CDR3 region: CASSETGYTEAFF. CDR3 DNA sequence: TGTGCCAGCAGTGAGACAGGGTACACTGAAGCTTTCTTT. Full variable domain (remainder filled in from reference TRBV28 and TRBJ1-1): DVKVTQSSRYLVKRTGEKVFLECVQDMDHENMFWYRQDPGLGLRLIYFSYDVKMKEKGDIPEGYSVSREKKERFSLILESASTNQTSMYLCASSETGYTEAFFGQGTRLTVV.

This clonotype was observed many times. CDR3 in DNA: TGTGCCAGCGACCGAAGGGTGATAGCGGGGGACAATGAGCAGTACTTC. This encodes CASDRRVIAGDNEQYF. The gene calls are TRBV12-3 or TRBV12-4 and TRBJ2-7, with 9 bases aligning to TRBD2. This CDR3 is 16 amino acids long. Trimming took 8 bases from V and 7 from J; bases not matched to a gene: 18.

By frequency in the sample, this clonotype is medium-sized. The limits of the CDR3 on the DNA are not certain, so only TCRdb's listed CDR3 is given. The chain uses TRBV7-8 and TRBJ2-6; the D call in the table, TRBD2, was not verified against the DNA. A total of 16 residues make up the CDR3, ends included. Germline V gene data show CDR1 as SGHVS and CDR2 as FQNEAQ. This CDR3 reads CASSLYSYGLWLHLRF.

This clonotype was detected a few times. Given a much more abundant clone one base away, this may be a read error. This chain connects TRBV5-1 to TRBJ2-5, with 12 bases fitting TRBD2. The J call may be faulty, since TRBJ2-1 better matches the DNA end. The CDR3 has 16 amino acids. Germline V gives CDR1 SGHRS, CDR2 YFSETQ. The CDR3 loop is CASSLRTSGISYEQFF. CDR3 DNA: TGCGCCAGCAGCCTAAGGACTAGCGGGATTTCCTACGAGCAGTTCTTC.

V usage is TRBV18 and J usage is TRBJ2-7; no clear D gene. Germline lookup yields CDR1 KGHSH and CDR2 LQKENI. Deletions cut 6 bases from V and 5 bases from J, with 11 bases between. The CDR3 contains 12 residues. Here the CDR3 reads CASSPSDDEQYF. Here the CDR3 DNA reads TGTGCCAGCTCCCCCAGTGACGACGAGCAGTACTTC.

In this sample, this clonotype turned up many times. The chain joins TRBV11-2 to TRBJ1-1; D not resolved. V dropped 2 bases and J dropped 6 bases, with 10 bases sitting between them. CDR1 is SGHAT and CDR2 is FQNNGV in the germline V gene. The CDR3 is 13 amino acids. CDR3 sequence reads: CASSLRGQAEAFF. CDR3 coding DNA: TGTGCCAGCAGCTTAAGAGGCCAGGCTGAAGCTTTCTTT.

This clonotype was found many times. This rearrangement joins TRBV5-4 to TRBJ2-4; D perhaps matches TRBD1 (5 bases). Trimming pared 1 base from V and 2 bases from J, leaving 7 bases between. CDR3 length: 14 residues. The germline CDR1 and CDR2 sequences are SGHNT and YYREEE (reference sequence). CDR3 protein: CASSLQGSKNIQYF. The CDR3 nucleotides read TGTGCCAGCAGCTTGCAGGGTTCCAAAAACATTCAGTACTTC.

By share of the sample, this clonotype is medium-sized. The J gene is TRBJ2-5, the V gene TRBV10-3, with 12 bases matching TRBD2. J gave up 4 bases and V 4 bases, and 4 bases lay outside the gene matches. CDR3 length: 15 residues. Germline V gene sequence: CDR1 ENHRY, CDR2 SYGVKD. Written as DNA, the CDR3 is TGTGCCATCAGTGCTAGCGGGGGGGCCGTAGAGACCCAGTACTTC. The encoded protein is CAISASGGAVETQYF.

The rearrangement uses TRBV5-4 and TRBJ2-1, with TRBD1 matching 7 bases. V lost 3 bases to trimming and J lost 10 bases; unmatched junction nucleotides: 10. The CDR3 length is 14 residues. Per the germline V gene, CDR1 is SGHNT and CDR2 is YYREEE (reference sequence). The DNA for the CDR3 is TGTGCCAGCAGCTCTTTAGGGGGCTCCTACGAGCAGTTCTTC. As protein: CASSSLGGSYEQFF.

The rearrangement joins TRBV7-8 to TRBJ2-4; D assignment may be TRBD1 or TRBD2 (5 bases each). The V gene's germline CDR1 is SGHVS and CDR2 FQNEAQ. V was clipped by 5 bases and J by 15 bases, with 23 bases between them. The CDR3 contains 14 residues. CDR3 amino acids: CASSPQVGAGELYF. In DNA, the CDR3 is TGTGCCAGCAGCCCCCAGGTTGGGGCCGGGGAGCTGTACTTC.